Each of the 27 T cell receptor beta chains below was sequenced from the same sample in a study of blood T cell repertoires in COVID-19 (dated by TCRdb to between 2020 and 2021). The protocol used for the library was the immunoSEQ multiplex PCR assay. TCRdb mirrors the immuneACCESS table, restricted to in-frame sequences. Some clones are absent from its copies; in checked studies, under half trace to an unresolved V gene, and the reason for the others is unknown. Recorded for this sample are about 250,000 clones; 75% to 90% of them occurred a single time. The ten biggest clones cover around 0.8% of the sample. Material: peripheral blood. These receptors all come from a man aged 25-45 years with acute or convalescent COVID-19.

The chain is built from TRBV7-8 and TRBJ2-7, with TRBD2 matching over 8 bases. V lost 5 bases to trimming and J lost 4 bases; unmatched junction nucleotides: 10. Germline V CDR1 and CDR2: SGHVS, FQNEAQ. The CDR3 runs to 15 residues. The CDR3: CASSLRGGRGYEQYF. The CDR3 nucleotides read TGTGCCAGCAGCCTCCGGGGGGGGCGGGGATACGAGCAGTACTTC.

This chain links TRBV18 with TRBJ1-5, with D perhaps matching TRBD1 (5 bases). V was shortened by 1 base and J by 4 bases, with 11 bases between the two germline ends. The germline V gene encodes CDR1 KGHSH and CDR2 LQKENI. The CDR3 is 15 residues long. The CDR3 DNA follows: TGTGCCAGCTCACCACTCAGACAGCCAAATCAGCCCCAGCATTTT. It codes for CASSPLRQPNQPQHF.

Written as DNA, the CDR3 is TGTGCCAGCAGCCATTCAGGGGGCAATCAGCCCCAGCATTTT. It codes for CASSHSGGNQPQHF. The rearrangement links TRBV7-9 to TRBJ1-5; D possibly corresponds to TRBD1 (6 bases). Germline values: CDR1 SEHNR, CDR2 FQNEAQ (reference sequence). V was cut by 5 bases and J by 2 bases, with 10 bases left in between. The CDR3 runs 14 residues.

The chain couples TRBV7-8 to TRBJ1-2, with TRBD1 identical over 7 bases. The CDR3 has 16 residues. The V gene end was trimmed by 6 bases and the J gene end by 0 bases; junction bases not matched to a gene: 10. Per the germline V gene, CDR1 is SGHVS and CDR2 is FQNEAQ. CDR3 bases: TGTGCCAGCAGTTCGACAGGGATAGCATCTAACTATGGCTACACCTTC. Translated: CASSSTGIASNYGYTF. The entire variable domain, with the rest obtained from reference TRBV7-8 and TRBJ1-2, is as follows: GAGVSQSPRYKVAKRGQDVALRCDPISGHVSLFWYQQALGQGPEFLTYFQNEAQLDKSGLPSDRFFAERPEGSVSTLKIQRTQQEDSAVYLCASSSTGIASNYGYTFGSGTRLTVV.

In its sample, this clone was seen once. This sequence joins TRBV30 and TRBJ2-7; the D is unclear. In germline, CDR1 is GTSNPN, CDR2 SVGIG (reference sequence). Trimming pared 1 base from V and 5 bases from J, leaving 9 bases between. CDR3 length equals 12 residues. DNA of the CDR3: TGTGCCTGGAGTGGGAGTTGGGACGAGCAGTACTTC. Protein sequence: CAWSGSWDEQYF. Complete variable domain (other parts from reference TRBV30 and TRBJ2-7): SQTIHQWPATLVQPVGSPLSLECTVEGTSNPNLYWYRQAAGRGLQLLFYSVGIGQISSEVPQNLSASRPQDRQFILSSKKLLLSDSGFYLCAWSGSWDEQYFGPGTRLTVT.

The chain employs TRBV5-1 and TRBJ1-1, with 8 nucleotides matching TRBD1. CDR1 and CDR2 (germline): SGHRS, YFSETQ. This CDR3 is built from 14 residues. V shed 4 bases and J 8 bases; nucleotides not matched to a gene: 10. CDR3 protein: CASSPNRDRREAFF. The CDR3 DNA follows: TGCGCCAGCAGCCCAAACAGGGACAGGAGAGAAGCTTTCTTT. The variable domain in full, completed from reference TRBV5-1 and TRBJ1-1, reads KAGVTQTPRYLIKTRGQQVTLSCSPISGHRSVSWYQQTPGQGLQFLFEYFSETQRNKGNFPGRFSGRQFSNSRSEMNVSTLELGDSALYLCASSPNRDRREAFFGQGTRLTVV.

The chain has TRBV9 and TRBJ2-6; D unclear. This CDR3 region has 16 residues. Germline CDR1 is SGDLS and CDR2 is YYNGEE. V dropped 0 bases and J dropped 0 bases, with 7 bases sitting between them. CDR3 residues: CASSVALSSGANVLTF. DNA for the CDR3: TGTGCCAGCAGCGTAGCTCTCAGCTCTGGGGCCAACGTCCTGACTTTC.

The rearrangement joins TRBV12-3 or TRBV12-4 to TRBJ2-1; no reliable D call. Trimming shortened V by 7 bases and J by 7 bases, and 11 bases separated the two germline ends. The CDR3 contains 12 residues. The CDR3 here is CASTLTRNEQFF. CDR3 coding DNA: TGTGCCAGCACCCTAACTCGGAATGAGCAGTTCTTC.

This chain links TRBV6-2 or TRBV6-3 with TRBJ2-5; D remains unclear. In germline, CDR1 is MNHEY, CDR2 SVGEGT. The CDR3 consists of 15 residues. Trimming cost V 0 bases and J 4 bases, with 12 bases left between them. CDR3 in DNA: TGTGCCAGCAGTTACTCCGGGTTGCAGAGAGAGACCCAGTACTTC. Protein: CASSYSGLQRETQYF.

The chain carries TRBV7-8 and TRBJ1-4, with 8 nucleotides matching TRBD1. Germline V gene lookup returns CDR1 SGHVS and CDR2 FQNEAQ. The CDR3 totals 15 residues. V shed 5 bases and J 8 bases; nucleotides not matched to a gene: 10. CDR3 amino acids: CASSIGTGGIEKLFF. Here the CDR3 DNA reads TGTGCCAGCAGCATAGGGACAGGAGGGATCGAAAAACTGTTTTTT.

This chain links TRBV28 with TRBJ1-1; 8 bases fit TRBD1. The germline V gene has CDR1 MDHEN and CDR2 SYDVKM. The CDR3 length is 14 residues. V trimming: 6 bases; J trimming: 10 bases; junction bases outside the gene matches: 13. The CDR3 sequence: CASSPGQGGDRAFF. The CDR3 nucleotides are TGTGCCAGCAGCCCAGGACAGGGAGGAGATCGAGCTTTCTTT.

This rearrangement joins TRBV9 to TRBJ2-5; D might be TRBD2 (5 bases). This CDR3 spans 14 amino acids. V gave up 4 bases and J gave up 5 bases, with 15 bases separating them. The germline CDR1 and CDR2 sequences are SGDLS and YYNGEE. CDR3 DNA: TGTGCCAGCAGCCTTAGAGTGAGCGGTGAGACCCAGTACTTC. Its protein product is CASSLRVSGETQYF.

The rearrangement uses TRBV10-1 and TRBJ2-3; 9 bases map to TRBD1. The germline gives CDR1 WNHNN, CDR2 SYGVQD (reference sequence). The CDR3 sequence is 16 residues long. The trim removed 6 bases at V and 5 bases at J, leaving 12 bases unmatched. The CDR3 DNA follows: TGCGCCAGCAGCTTAAACCCGGGACAGGGCCGAGATACGCAGTATTTT. This sequence encodes CASSLNPGQGRDTQYF.

The genes are TRBV19 and TRBJ2-6; D perhaps matches TRBD1 (5 bases). Germline V gene sequence: CDR1 LNHDA, CDR2 SQIVND (reference sequence). The CDR3 is 18 residues long. V lost 7 bases and J 0 bases, leaving 19 bases between the germline ends. The CDR3 reads CASTPRQYGNSGANVLTF. CDR3 bases: TGTGCCAGTACTCCCCGACAGTACGGCAACTCTGGGGCCAACGTCCTGACTTTC.

The rearrangement uses TRBV15 and TRBJ1-5; TRBD1 aligns across 7 bases. The ends lost 6 bases at V and 4 bases at J; junction bases unmatched: 6. CDR1 and CDR2 from the germline V gene are LNHNV and YYDKDF (reference sequence). CDR3 size: 14 residues. This chain's CDR3 is CATSRSGGNQPQHF. The CDR3 DNA reads TGTGCCACCAGTAGATCAGGGGGGAATCAGCCCCAGCATTTT. Using reference TRBV15 and TRBJ1-5 for the parts outside the CDR3, the full variable domain is DAMVIQNPRYQVTQFGKPVTLSCSQTLNHNVMYWYQQKSSQAPKLLFHYYDKDFNNEADTPDNFQSRRPNTSFCFLDIRSPGLGDTAMYLCATSRSGGNQPQHFGDGTRLSIL.

There are a few counts of this clone. The chain links TRBV3-1 (or the pseudogene TRBV3-2) to TRBJ2-1; 9 nucleotides agree with TRBD2. Per the germline V gene, CDR1 is LGHDT and CDR2 is YNNKEL (reference sequence). The CDR3 is 16 amino acids. V lost 2 bases to trimming and J lost 1 base; unmatched junction nucleotides: 3. The DNA for the CDR3 is TGTGCCAGCAGCCAACAGACTAGCGGATCCTACAATGAGCAGTTCTTC. Translating gives CASSQQTSGSYNEQFF.

The V call is TRBV21-1, the J call TRBJ2-7; TRBD1, the table's D call, was not compared with the DNA. TRBV21-1 constitutes a pseudogene. The CDR3 has 15 amino acids. The CDR3 protein is CASSKAHSDIYEQYF. In DNA form, the CDR3 reads TGTGCCAGCAGCAAAGCACACAGTGACATCTACGAGCAGTACTTC.

The CDR3 DNA sequence: TGTGCCAGCGGCGATGGGGGGTTTGGCGAGCAGTACTTC. Protein sequence: CASGDGGFGEQYF. The genes are TRBV27 and TRBJ2-7; possible D gene TRBD2, 6 bases. Trimming took 8 bases from V and 6 from J, leaving 17 bases between them. The germline gives CDR1 MNHEY, CDR2 SMNVEV (reference sequence). The CDR3 has 13 amino acids.

The J gene is TRBJ1-1, the V gene TRBV10-3, with 9 bases aligning to TRBD1. CDR1 ENHRY and CDR2 SYGVKD come from the germline V gene. The CDR3 consists of 16 residues. Trimming cost V 3 bases and J 4 bases; bases outside gene matches: 9. CDR3 bases: TGTGCCATCAGTGACGACACAGGGGGCAAAGGCACTGAAGCTTTCTTT. Translation: CAISDDTGGKGTEAFF.

The chain recombines TRBV6-6 with TRBJ2-1; 8 nucleotides align to TRBD2. J gave up 7 bases and V 6 bases, and 8 bases lay outside the gene matches. Per germline, CDR1 MNHNY and CDR2 SVGAGI (reference sequence). This CDR3 comprises 14 residues. The CDR3 coding sequence is TGTGCCAGCAGCCCAAGCGGGAGTTTGAATGAGCAGTTCTTC. Translation: CASSPSGSLNEQFF.

This clone was found once. This chain uses TRBV3-1 (or the pseudogene TRBV3-2) with TRBJ1-2; D gene unclear. Deletions cut 3 bases from V and 0 bases from J, with 5 bases between. The V gene's germline CDR1 is LGHDT and CDR2 YNNKEL (reference sequence). The CDR3 sequence is 13 residues long. The CDR3 loop is CASSQGTNYGYTF. CDR3 coding DNA: TGTGCCAGCAGCCAGGGCACTAACTATGGCTACACCTTC.

The rearrangement uses TRBV28 and TRBJ2-3; 10 bases match TRBD2. The germline V gene has CDR1 MDHEN and CDR2 SYDVKM. The V segment lost 3 bases and the J segment 7 bases; nucleotides outside the gene matches: 7. The CDR3 runs to 15 residues. The CDR3, as DNA: TGTGCCAGCAGTTTCCTACTAGCGGGGACCTATACGCAGTATTTT. Amino acid sequence: CASSFLLAGTYTQYF.

The chain is built from TRBV9 and TRBJ2-1; possible D gene TRBD1, 7 bases. Germline CDR1 and CDR2: SGDLS and YYNGEE. The V end lost 4 bases, the J end lost 4 bases, and 15 bases lay between the germline ends. CDR3 length equals 15 residues. This chain's CDR3 is CASSNTGAGYNEQFF. As DNA, the CDR3 is TGTGCCAGCAGCAACACAGGGGCGGGGTACAATGAGCAGTTCTTC.

This clone was picked up one time. The chain recombines TRBV4-2 with TRBJ2-1; 15 bases agree with TRBD2. J gave up 1 base and V 4 bases, and 2 bases lay outside the gene matches. This CDR3 spans 17 amino acids. The germline V gene encodes CDR1 LGHNA and CDR2 YNFKEQ. CDR3 sequence reads: CASSLGLAGGSYNEQFF. The DNA of the CDR3 is TGTGCCAGCAGCCTGGGACTAGCGGGAGGTTCCTACAATGAGCAGTTCTTC.

This clone was found a few times. The V gene is TRBV7-7, the J gene TRBJ2-7; D unclear. The CDR3 sequence is 15 residues long. Germline assignment: CDR1 SSHAT and CDR2 FNYEAQ (reference sequence). The CDR3 coding sequence is TGTGCTACCGACAATACCTACCGGATATCCTACGAGCAGTACTTC. Protein: CATDNTYRISYEQYF.

The gene calls are TRBV11-3 and TRBJ2-2; the match to TRBD2 covers 13 bases. Germline CDR1 reads SGHNT; CDR2 reads YENEEA. The CDR3 sequence is 18 residues long. The trim removed 6 bases at V and 6 bases at J, leaving 13 bases unmatched. The CDR3: CASRLGRTSGSKAGELFF. In nucleotides, the CDR3 is TGTGCCAGCAGGTTGGGGCGGACTAGCGGGAGTAAGGCCGGGGAGCTGTTTTTT.

The V and J genes are TRBV14 and TRBJ2-3; D uncertain. The CDR3 contains 13 residues. The V and J ends lost 4 bases and 5 bases respectively, with 10 bases between them. Germline values: CDR1 SGHDN, CDR2 FVKESK. This chain's CDR3 is CASSRRVVDTQYF. The DNA for the CDR3 is TGTGCCAGCAGCCGACGGGTCGTAGATACGCAGTATTTT.